Listed here are 16 T cell receptor beta chains from one sample, sequenced in a study of OX40 agonist ivuxolimab in advanced cancers. This table comes from immunoSEQ multiplex PCR, and its TCRdb copy is limited to in-frame clones, with some not included. The sample includes more than 50,000 clones, more than 75% of them seen just once. Material: CD4+ or CD8+ T cells sorted from blood, obtained in a trial of the OX40 agonist ivuxolimab. The receptors derive from an adult with an advanced solid tumor such as melanoma, head and neck, liver or kidney cancer.

V is TRBV19 and J is TRBJ2-1, with a weak D call TRBD2 (5 bases). V was pared by 4 bases and J by 5 bases, with 9 bases between. Per germline, CDR1 LNHDA and CDR2 SQIVND (reference sequence). CDR3 length: 13 residues. The CDR3 loop is CASSTRTDNEQFF. In nucleotides, the CDR3 is TGTGCCAGTAGTACCCGGACTGACAATGAGCAGTTCTTC.

The chain links TRBV5-1 to TRBJ2-7; D is uncertain. The germline V gene encodes CDR1 SGHRS and CDR2 YFSETQ. V lost 2 bases to trimming and J lost 3 bases, with 6 bases between them. The CDR3 has 12 amino acids. The chain's CDR3 is CASSLRGYEQYF. CDR3 DNA: TGCGCCAGCAGCTTACGAGGCTACGAGCAGTACTTC.

V and J are TRBV28 and TRBJ2-3, with TRBD1 as a possible D gene (5 bases). CDR3 length: 14 amino acids. Per germline, CDR1 MDHEN and CDR2 SYDVKM. The V gene lost 7 bases and the J gene lost 2 bases, with 13 bases spanning the gap. The CDR3 DNA reads TGTGCCAGCAAGGTCGACAGAGCCACAGATACGCAGTATTTT. This encodes CASKVDRATDTQYF.

CDR3 residues: CASSEEGYTQYF. CDR3 DNA sequence: TGTGCCAGCAGTGAAGAGGGTTATACGCAGTATTTT. V is TRBV6-1 and J is TRBJ2-3; D unresolved. V was cut by 1 base and J by 7 bases, with 6 bases left in between. The CDR3 totals 12 residues. Germline CDR1 reads MNHNS; CDR2 reads SASEGT.

For the CDR3, the DNA is TGTGCCAGCAGTTGGGACCGCAGCTCCTACGAGCAGTACTTC. This encodes CASSWDRSSYEQYF. V is TRBV2 and J is TRBJ2-7; TRBD1 or TRBD2 may be the D gene (5 bases each). The CDR3 is 14 amino acids. The V and J ends lost 5 bases and 0 bases respectively, with 11 bases between them. Germline assignment: CDR1 SNHLY and CDR2 FYNNEI.

The chain carries TRBV29-1 and TRBJ1-1; D might be TRBD1 (6 bases). With 8 bases removed from V and 3 bases from J, the gap between germline ends came to 22 bases. This CDR3 contains 15 residues. Germline V CDR1 and CDR2: SQVTM, ANQGSEA. CDR3 protein: CSTSGALQMDTEAFF. The CDR3 nucleotides are TGCAGCACCTCAGGGGCTCTTCAGATGGACACTGAAGCTTTCTTT.

V is TRBV2 and J is TRBJ1-6; a weak D match, TRBD1 (6 bases). Germline V gene sequence: CDR1 SNHLY, CDR2 FYNNEI. This CDR3 contains 14 residues. V was cut by 4 bases and J by 8 bases, with 12 bases left in between. CDR3 amino acids: CASSVRGPDSPLHF. The CDR3 DNA reads as TGTGCCAGCAGTGTCAGGGGTCCGGATTCACCCCTCCACTTT.

The V call is TRBV19, the J call TRBJ1-2; D might be TRBD1 (5 bases). This CDR3 is built from 15 residues. The germline gives CDR1 LNHDA, CDR2 SQIVND (reference sequence). The germline V and J ends were trimmed by 1 base and 4 bases, with 13 bases remaining between them. The CDR3 DNA sequence: TGTGCCAGTAGTATAGCCGCGACAGCAACCTATGGCTACACCTTC. This codes for CASSIAATATYGYTF.

This chain links TRBV6-1 with TRBJ2-3; D tentatively fits TRBD1 or TRBD2 (6 bases each). The CDR3 is 15 residues long. Germline V gene sequence: CDR1 MNHNS, CDR2 SASEGT. The V and J ends lost 5 bases and 0 bases respectively, with 12 bases between them. The CDR3 reads CASSLGGLSTDTQYF. The CDR3, as DNA: TGTGCCAGCAGTCTTGGGGGGCTTAGCACAGATACGCAGTATTTT.

The chain has TRBV18 and TRBJ2-7; D tentatively reads TRBD1 or TRBD2 (5 bases each). V lost 3 bases, J lost 6 bases, and 18 bases lay in between. The CDR3 has 15 residues. Germline values: CDR1 KGHSH, CDR2 LQKENI. The CDR3 DNA reads TGTGCCAGCTCACCCGTGGGGTACGAGGGGTCCGAGCAGTACTTC. Translated, it gives CASSPVGYEGSEQYF. Full variable domain (remainder filled in from reference TRBV18 and TRBJ2-7): NAGVMQNPRHLVRRRGQEARLRCSPMKGHSHVYWYRQLPEEGLKFMVYLQKENIIDESGMPKERFSAEFPKEGPSILRIQQVVRGDSAAYFCASSPVGYEGSEQYFGPGTRLTVT.

This sequence joins TRBV30 and TRBJ2-1; 7 bases agree with TRBD2. V was clipped by 8 bases and J by 1 base; unmatched bases: 5. Germline CDR1 and CDR2: GTSNPN and SVGIG (reference sequence). This CDR3 contains 13 residues. The CDR3 loop is CASGDRSYNEQFF. CDR3 sequence (DNA): TGTGCCAGCGGGGACCGATCCTACAATGAGCAGTTCTTC.

As DNA, the CDR3 is TGTGCCAGCAGCCAAGAGGGAACTACGTACGAGCAGTACTTC. Its protein is CASSQEGTTYEQYF. The chain joins TRBV4-2 to TRBJ2-7; D is unclear. The CDR3 length is 14 residues. Germline CDR1 LGHNA, CDR2 YNFKEQ. V was pared by 0 bases and J by 4 bases, with 10 bases between.

V and J are TRBV30 and TRBJ2-1; possibly TRBD1 for D (5 bases). V lost 3 bases and J lost 7, with 10 bases in between. The CDR3 extends over 12 amino acids. The V gene's germline CDR1 is GTSNPN and CDR2 SVGIG (reference sequence). The CDR3 DNA is TGTGCCTGGAGCCCCAGGGTTAATGAGCAGTTCTTC. It encodes CAWSPRVNEQFF. The full variable domain, completed using reference TRBV30 and TRBJ2-1, is SQTIHQWPATLVQPVGSPLSLECTVEGTSNPNLYWYRQAAGRGLQLLFYSVGIGQISSEVPQNLSASRPQDRQFILSSKKLLLSDSGFYLCAWSPRVNEQFFGPGTRLTVL.

V and J are TRBV5-1 and TRBJ1-1; D unclear. The germline V gene has CDR1 SGHRS and CDR2 YFSETQ. Deletions cut 4 bases from V and 11 bases from J, with 12 bases between. This CDR3 spans 11 amino acids. The CDR3 protein is CASSEDSAAFF. In DNA form, the CDR3 reads TGCGCCAGCAGCGAGGACTCGGCGGCTTTCTTT.

The chain carries TRBV6-1 and TRBJ1-2; TRBD1 agrees at 8 bases. The trim removed 6 bases at V and 5 bases at J, leaving 2 bases unmatched. Germline loops: CDR1 MNHNS, CDR2 SASEGT. The CDR3 length is 12 residues. Here the CDR3 reads CASRGQVYGYTF. DNA for the CDR3: TGTGCCAGCAGGGGACAGGTTTATGGCTACACCTTC.

As DNA, the CDR3 is TGTGCCAGCAGTGAAATCGGACAAAAAACTGAAGCTTTCTTT. It yields the protein CASSEIGQKTEAFF. The chain is built from TRBV25-1 and TRBJ1-1; D possibly corresponds to TRBD1 (5 bases). CDR1 is MGHDK, CDR2 SYGVNS, per germline. Trimming removed 2 bases from V and 5 bases from J, with 12 bases in between. The CDR3 contains 14 residues.